This TCR beta chain emerged from a study of blood T cells in healthy people across ages. Broader study findings: Estimated diversity across one million T cells was deemed an underestimate. Possibly confounding the expanded clonotype changes was the fact that donor CMV status was unknown.

Germline CDR1 MNHNS, CDR2 SASEGT. Trimming removed 3 bases from V and 3 bases from J; junction bases left unmatched: 5. This CDR3 contains 15 residues. Samples had at least 6.5 million PBMCs isolated from them. This clonotype was seen only a few times. The antigen is unknown. A sample-barcoded 5' primer and a J-beta primer mix were used in a second PCR of roughly 7 to 11 cycles. TCRdb re-analysed the 5' RACE reads in MiXCR, keeping a single row per CDR3 protein. The repertoire holds 890,000 or so distinct CDR3 sequences, with about 62% as singletons. The sequence was collected from a man aged 25-40 years in good health. This sequence joins TRBV6-1 and TRBJ1-1; TRBD1 matches 9 bases. Sample: blood. The CDR3 loop is CASSEETGGYTEAFF. Here the CDR3 DNA reads TGTGCCAGCAGTGAGGAGACAGGGGGATACACTGAAGCTTTCTTT.